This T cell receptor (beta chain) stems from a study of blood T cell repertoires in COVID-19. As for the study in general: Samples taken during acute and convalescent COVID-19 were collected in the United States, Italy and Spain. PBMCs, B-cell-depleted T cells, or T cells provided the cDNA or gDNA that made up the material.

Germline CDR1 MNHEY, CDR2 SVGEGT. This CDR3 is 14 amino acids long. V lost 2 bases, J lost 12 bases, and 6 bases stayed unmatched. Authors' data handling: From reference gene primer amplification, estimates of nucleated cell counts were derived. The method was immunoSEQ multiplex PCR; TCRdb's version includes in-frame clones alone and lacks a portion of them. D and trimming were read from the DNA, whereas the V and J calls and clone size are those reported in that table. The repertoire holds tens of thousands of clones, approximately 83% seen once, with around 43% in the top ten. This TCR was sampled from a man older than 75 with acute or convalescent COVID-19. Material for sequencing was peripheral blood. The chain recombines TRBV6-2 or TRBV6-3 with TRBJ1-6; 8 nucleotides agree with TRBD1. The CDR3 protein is CASSYDPGTGPLHF. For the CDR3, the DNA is TGTGCCAGCAGTTACGACCCCGGGACAGGACCCCTCCACTTT.